The T cell receptor beta chain under discussion was sequenced for a study of cytomegalovirus exposure and HLA in healthy donors (dated by TCRdb to the late 2010s). In the study overall: In an earlier analysis of around 540 of the donors, less than 350 Gb of sequence data and some 120 million unique TCR beta sequences from about 179 million T cells were reported. About 280 gigabases of sequencing data and around 80 million unique TCR sequences made up an early release that covered several hundred HLA-typed donors. The genetic ancestry cluster associated with self-reported Caucasian donors included roughly four fifths of the 300 to 400 genotyped donors. The study aimed to test whether signatures of past pathogen exposure could be identified by cataloging public T cell receptors. The study profiled the T cell repertoires of hundreds of subjects by immunosequencing and related them to cytomegalovirus serostatus. In addition to the first cohort of 650 to 750 subjects, a separate validation cohort of approximately 120 different subjects was used. The study combined high-throughput TCR immunosequencing, statistical association of individual TCRs with disease status, and machine learning to predict cytomegalovirus infection status. A later analysis re-examined previously published TCR beta repertoires from more than 550 donors and added high-resolution HLA genotyping to investigate patterns of TCR occurrence. In the later analysis, no new phenotypic data were used to find candidate immune exposures; instead, reliance was placed on TCR beta sequences and their occurrence across donors. An earlier analysis of around 580 of the donors used high-throughput TCR beta sequencing to judge whether each TCR beta V gene segment behaved as functional or pseudogenic. Donor age, sex, ethnicity and CMV serostatus were collected together with the repertoire data. A later genetic analysis used genome-wide SNP genotypes for about 65% of the roughly 670 donors, treating that subset as a discovery cohort. Every discovery cohort repertoire had been produced on one sequencing platform. Class I and class II HLA loci were covered by the typing at four-digit resolution. Typing coverage varied by locus: roughly 629-640 donors for A, B, C, DRB1 and DQB1; about 520 for DQA1; nearly 610 for DPA1; roughly 470 for DPB1. Because of strong linkage in the cohort, roughly five DR-DQ haplotypes were treated as single units for association and clustering. Among some 400 genotyped donors of the cohort, an average of approximately 200,000 unique TCR beta nucleotide sequences was sequenced per donor, of which roughly 17% were non-productive. Here is what the overall study found, with its caveats: A cluster of highly shared sequence variants was judged likely to represent a technical artifact of the sequencing pipeline. A further reported finding was that TCR beta sequences accurately predicted the HLA-A and HLA-B alleles for most subjects in the first cohort. Correlated functional status among segregating V segments might be attributable to linkage disequilibrium, but an unknown experimental factor could not be ruled out. V-gene and J-gene trimming of TCR beta chains was associated with a missense DCLRE1C variant in a later genetic analysis, and the association was replicated in an independent cohort. The cohort was sequenced for TCR beta chains only, and without alpha or paired-chain data the features that could be detected were limited. A later analysis associated some 17,000 TCR beta sequences with specific HLA alleles at a false discovery rate of 0.05. In vitro tests confirmed that three of the cytomegalovirus-associated TCR beta chains recognize cytomegalovirus antigens. Cytomegalovirus status was reported to be diagnosed by the classifier with high specificity and sensitivity in both the original and validation cohorts. When HLA alleles, especially DR and DQ, strongly co-occurred, TCR associations were difficult to assign to individual alleles. A later analysis found that TCR association rates varied across HLA loci, with DRB1 alleles showing the most associated TCRs and HLA-C alleles the fewest. Compared with the approximately 720-donor mean, donors in an Asian-associated ancestry cluster had fewer N-insertions in productive TCRs, according to a later genetic analysis. In the study, about 150 TCR beta chains were listed as associated with cytomegalovirus. Across donors, most TCR sequences were observed very rarely, whereas some public TCRs were present in many individuals. CMV serostatus was the only immune exposure information available for the cohort. In a later analysis, HLA-associated TCR beta chains showed more clonal expansion and lower generation probabilities than non-associated chains that were equally common. According to a later analysis, parvovirus B19, influenza, CMV and Epstein-Barr virus appeared linked to several top co-occurrence clusters. Some IMGT-functional V segments, including TRBV6-2 and TRBV6-3, could not be told apart with the 87-base-pair reads, so those segments were excluded. The authors suggested that the approach could potentially be generalized to other disease states and immunological phenotypes. Because counts were too low, around 18 rarely observed V segments, including chromosome 9 orphons, were left out of the earlier analysis of roughly 600 of the donors. The presence/absence analyses assumed that sequencing depth was roughly uniform across donors, and that assumption may not be true. An earlier analysis of approximately 530 of the donors showed that most TCR beta V segments appeared in productive rearrangements either about 87% or about 30% of the time, which broadly matched IMGT annotations. According to a later analysis, most CMV-associated TCR beta chains appeared to be HLA-restricted, and the HLA associations seemed to be driven largely by CMV exposure. Because HLA typing was unavailable for some donors at each locus, only the typed subset was used in association tests.

On this clone: Its recognized antigen is unknown. No base-level quality is on record; no much larger clone is a single base apart. Other nucleotide sequences from this sample produce the same CDR3.

The cohort was made up of approximately 670 healthy bone marrow donors. At the time of sampling, every cohort member was nominally healthy, though immune exposures that went unrecorded were likely present. The donor was CMV seronegative and was included in the group of 352 seronegative cohort members. A peripheral blood sample was collected from each donor, and TCR beta sequencing was performed on peripheral blood mononuclear cells. Genomic DNA was extracted from the blood cell samples with the Qiagen DNeasy Blood Extraction Kit. The library was generated by the immunoSEQ multiplex PCR assay. The multiplex PCR relied on a mix of 60 forward primers for TCR Vbeta segments and 13 reverse primers for TCR Jbeta segments. Amplification of the CDR3 region of rearranged TCR beta genes was performed with a multiplex PCR assay on genomic DNA. The amplified TCR beta libraries were sequenced on the Illumina HiSeq System as 87-base-pair reads. The study's processing was this. In a later analysis, tens of millions of unique TCR beta chains were counted across the 500 to 850 repertoires, and around 11 million of these chains were shared by at least two donors. Raw reads were error-corrected and collapsed into unique sequences with a nearest-neighbor algorithm that merged closely related sequences to remove PCR and sequencing errors. To assign V, D and J gene segments, CDR3 sequences were aligned to IMGT reference sequences. For a sequence to be retained, a match of at least six nucleotides to both a V gene segment and a J gene segment was required. Rearrangements were called productive when the CDR3 lacked stop codons and stayed in frame with V and J; all others were non-productive. CDR3 was defined according to IMGT convention as the region running from the second conserved V-encoded cysteine to the conserved J-encoded phenylalanine. Sequences without an unambiguous match to a single V gene segment were excluded from the earlier analysis of several hundred of the donors. An earlier analysis of almost 600 of the donors classified V segments as functional when productive rearrangements were above 56.7% and as segregating when the standard deviation between donors was above 5%. A statistical classification framework was built to diagnose cytomegalovirus status from the catalog of TCR beta chain sequences. In a later analysis, TCR nucleotide sequences were compared against IMGT/GENE-DB human TR gene sequences so that V and J genes could be assigned. A later analysis assigned CDR3 sequences and most-parsimonious VDJ recombination scenarios with the TCRdist pipeline. In a later analysis, every TCR beta chain was defined by the combination of its CDR3 amino acid sequence and its V-gene family, and reads without a unique V-gene family were dropped. As a way to deal with suspected cross-contamination and a sequencing artifact, a later analysis dropped nearly 600 nucleotide sequences that were highly shared and had low generation probability. In a later analysis, a clonal expansion index for each public chain was calculated from normalized within-repertoire ranks of inferred template counts. In a later analysis, generation probabilities were computed with a VDJ recombination model fitted to out-of-frame rearrangements, and the resulting probabilities were checked against IGoR. In a later analysis, TCR-TCR, TCR-HLA and TCR-CMV co-occurrence was scored with hypergeometric tests, and a repertoire-size bias correction was applied to TCR pairs. To estimate false discovery rates, a later analysis permuted the HLA or CMV assignments 20 times. A later analysis grouped co-occurring TCRs with DBSCAN, adding TCRdist sequence similarity when clustering within HLA-allele-positive subsets. For co-occurrence clustering, repertoires with fewer than 30,000 or more than 120,000 public chains were excluded, along with roughly 5 repertoires with anomalous nucleotide sharing. TCRdb took this table from immuneACCESS and kept in-frame rearrangements with V and J called. Such tables lack part of the clones; where checked against another copy, unresolved V genes explain under half of the gap, and the rest is unexplained. That table is the source of V, J and clone size, and D and trimming were worked out from the DNA. For this sample the table gives 100,000 to 150,000 clones, of which around 67% were detected only once. The ten largest clones add up to approximately 4.1% of the sample.

From its cysteine to its phenylalanine, the CDR3 spans 15 amino acids. Only the CDR3 DNA stays, 45 bases, in frame from base 1. Reading the germline V gene gives CDR1 LGHNA and CDR2 YNFKEQ. A distance of 11 bases separates the germline ends of V and J, which lose 4 bases and 2 bases respectively. The rearrangement combines TRBV4-2 with TRBJ2-2; possibly the D gene is TRBD1, per 6 matching bases. Input material: PBMCs. This receptor was taken from a woman aged 40 to 55 in good health and CMV-seronegative. The DNA reads TGTGCCAGCAGCCCAGGCAGGGGTAACACCGGGGAGCTGTTTTTT. Its translation reads: CASSPGRGNTGELFF.